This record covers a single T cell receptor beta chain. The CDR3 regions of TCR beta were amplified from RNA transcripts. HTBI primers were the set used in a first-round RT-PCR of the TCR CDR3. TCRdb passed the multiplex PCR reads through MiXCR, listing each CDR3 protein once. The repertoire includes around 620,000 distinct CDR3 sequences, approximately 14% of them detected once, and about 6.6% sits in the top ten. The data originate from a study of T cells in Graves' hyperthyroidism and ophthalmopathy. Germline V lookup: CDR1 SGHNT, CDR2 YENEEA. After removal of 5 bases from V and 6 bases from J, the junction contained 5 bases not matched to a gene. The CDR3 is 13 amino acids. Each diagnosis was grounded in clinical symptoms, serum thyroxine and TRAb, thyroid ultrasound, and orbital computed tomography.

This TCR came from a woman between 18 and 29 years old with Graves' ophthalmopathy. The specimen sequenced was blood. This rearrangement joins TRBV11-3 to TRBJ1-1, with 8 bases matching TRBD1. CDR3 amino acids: CASSISGGPEAFF. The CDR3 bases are TGTGCCAGCAGCATATCAGGGGGCCCTGAAGCTTTCTTT.